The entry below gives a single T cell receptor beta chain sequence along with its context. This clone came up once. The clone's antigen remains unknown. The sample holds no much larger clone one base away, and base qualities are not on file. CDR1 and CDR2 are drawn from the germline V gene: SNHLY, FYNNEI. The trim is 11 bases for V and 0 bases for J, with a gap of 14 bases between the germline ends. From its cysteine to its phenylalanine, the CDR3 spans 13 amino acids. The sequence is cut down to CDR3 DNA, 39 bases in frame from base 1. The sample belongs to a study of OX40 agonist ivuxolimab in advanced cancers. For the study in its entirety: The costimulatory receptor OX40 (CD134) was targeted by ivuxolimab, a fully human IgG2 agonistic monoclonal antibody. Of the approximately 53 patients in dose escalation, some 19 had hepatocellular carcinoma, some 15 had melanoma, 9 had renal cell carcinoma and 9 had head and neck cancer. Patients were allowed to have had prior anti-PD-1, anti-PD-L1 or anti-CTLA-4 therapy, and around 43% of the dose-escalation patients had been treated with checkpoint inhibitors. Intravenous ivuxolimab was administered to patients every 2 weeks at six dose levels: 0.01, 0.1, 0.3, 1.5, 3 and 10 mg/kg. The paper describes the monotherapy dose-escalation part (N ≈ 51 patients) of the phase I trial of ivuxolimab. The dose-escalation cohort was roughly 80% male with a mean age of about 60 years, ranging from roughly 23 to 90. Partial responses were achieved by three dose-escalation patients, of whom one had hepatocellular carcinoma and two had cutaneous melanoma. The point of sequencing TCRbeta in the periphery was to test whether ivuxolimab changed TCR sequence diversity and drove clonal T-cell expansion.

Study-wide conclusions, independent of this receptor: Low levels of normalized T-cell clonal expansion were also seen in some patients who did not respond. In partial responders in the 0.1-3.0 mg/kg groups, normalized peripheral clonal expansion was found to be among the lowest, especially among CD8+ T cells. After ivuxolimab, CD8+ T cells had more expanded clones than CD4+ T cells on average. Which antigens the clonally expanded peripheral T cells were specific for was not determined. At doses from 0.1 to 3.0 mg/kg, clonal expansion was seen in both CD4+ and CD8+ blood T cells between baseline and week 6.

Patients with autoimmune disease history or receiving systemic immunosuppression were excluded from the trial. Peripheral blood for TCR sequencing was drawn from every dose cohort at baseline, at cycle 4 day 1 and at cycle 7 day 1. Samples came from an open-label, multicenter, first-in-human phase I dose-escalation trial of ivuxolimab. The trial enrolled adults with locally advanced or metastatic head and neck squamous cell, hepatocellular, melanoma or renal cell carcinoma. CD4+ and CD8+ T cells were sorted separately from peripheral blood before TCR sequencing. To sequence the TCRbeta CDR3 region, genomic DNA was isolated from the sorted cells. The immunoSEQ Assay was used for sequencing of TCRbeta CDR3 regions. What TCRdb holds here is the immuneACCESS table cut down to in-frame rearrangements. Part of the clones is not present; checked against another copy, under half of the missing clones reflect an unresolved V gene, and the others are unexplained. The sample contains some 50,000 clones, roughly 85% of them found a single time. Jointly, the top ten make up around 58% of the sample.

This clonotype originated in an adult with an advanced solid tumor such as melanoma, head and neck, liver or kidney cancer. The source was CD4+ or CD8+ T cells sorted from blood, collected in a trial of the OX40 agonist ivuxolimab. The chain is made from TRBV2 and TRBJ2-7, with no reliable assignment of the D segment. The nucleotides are TGTGCCGGCGGTAGACCCGACTCCTACGAGCAGTACTTC. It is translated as CAGGRPDSYEQYF.